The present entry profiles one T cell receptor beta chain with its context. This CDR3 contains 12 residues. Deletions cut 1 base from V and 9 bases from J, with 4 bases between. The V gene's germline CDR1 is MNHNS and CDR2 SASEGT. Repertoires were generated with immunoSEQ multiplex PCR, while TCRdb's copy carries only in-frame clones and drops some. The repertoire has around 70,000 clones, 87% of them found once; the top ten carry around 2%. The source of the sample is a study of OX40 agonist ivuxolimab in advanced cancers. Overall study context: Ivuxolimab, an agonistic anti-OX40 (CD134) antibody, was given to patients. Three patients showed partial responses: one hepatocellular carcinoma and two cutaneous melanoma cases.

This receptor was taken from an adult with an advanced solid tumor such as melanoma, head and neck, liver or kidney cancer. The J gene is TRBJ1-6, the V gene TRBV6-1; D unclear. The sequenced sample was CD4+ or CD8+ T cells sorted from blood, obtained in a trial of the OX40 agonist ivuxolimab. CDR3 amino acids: CASSEDVSPLHF. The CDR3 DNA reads TGTGCCAGCAGTGAAGATGTTTCACCCCTCCACTTT.